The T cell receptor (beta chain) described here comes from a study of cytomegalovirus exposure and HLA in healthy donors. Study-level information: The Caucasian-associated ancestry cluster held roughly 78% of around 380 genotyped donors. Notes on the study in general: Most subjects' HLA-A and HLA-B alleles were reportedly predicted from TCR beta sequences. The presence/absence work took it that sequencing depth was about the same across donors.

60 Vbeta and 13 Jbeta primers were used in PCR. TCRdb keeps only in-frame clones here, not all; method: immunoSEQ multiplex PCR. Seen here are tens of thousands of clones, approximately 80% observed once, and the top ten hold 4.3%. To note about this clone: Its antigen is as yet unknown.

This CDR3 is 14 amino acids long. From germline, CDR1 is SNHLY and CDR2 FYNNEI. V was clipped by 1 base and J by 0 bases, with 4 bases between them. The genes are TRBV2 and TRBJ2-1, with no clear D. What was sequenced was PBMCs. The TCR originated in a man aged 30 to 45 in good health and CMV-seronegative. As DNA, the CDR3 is TGTGCCAGCAGTGAAGAGAGCTCCTACAATGAGCAGTTCTTC. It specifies CASSEESSYNEQFF.